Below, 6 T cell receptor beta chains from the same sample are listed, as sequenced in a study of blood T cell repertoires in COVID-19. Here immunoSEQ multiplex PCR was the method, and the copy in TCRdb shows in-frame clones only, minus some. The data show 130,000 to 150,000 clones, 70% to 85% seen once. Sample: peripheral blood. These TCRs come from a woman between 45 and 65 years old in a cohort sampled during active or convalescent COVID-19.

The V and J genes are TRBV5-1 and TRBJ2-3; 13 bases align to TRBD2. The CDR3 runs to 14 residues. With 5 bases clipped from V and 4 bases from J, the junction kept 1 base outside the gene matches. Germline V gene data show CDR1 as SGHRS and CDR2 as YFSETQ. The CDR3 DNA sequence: TGCGCCAGCAGAACTAGCGGGGGGGCAGATACGCAGTATTTT. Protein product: CASRTSGGADTQYF.

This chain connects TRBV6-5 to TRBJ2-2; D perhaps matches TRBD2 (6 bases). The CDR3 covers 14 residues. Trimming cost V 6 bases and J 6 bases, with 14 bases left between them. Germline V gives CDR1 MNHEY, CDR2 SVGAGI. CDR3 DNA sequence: TGTGCCAGCAGAAGGACCAGCGGGCCCGGGGAGCTGTTTTTT. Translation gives CASRRTSGPGELFF.

CDR3 sequence (DNA): TGTGCCAGCAGCCAAGAAAGAGGTGCAACCCCAGATACGCAGTATTTT. Its translation: CASSQERGATPDTQYF. This chain links TRBV4-2 with TRBJ2-3; D gene uncertain. V was pared by 0 bases and J by 4 bases, with 14 bases between. The length of the CDR3 is 16 residues. CDR1 is LGHNA, CDR2 YNFKEQ, per germline.

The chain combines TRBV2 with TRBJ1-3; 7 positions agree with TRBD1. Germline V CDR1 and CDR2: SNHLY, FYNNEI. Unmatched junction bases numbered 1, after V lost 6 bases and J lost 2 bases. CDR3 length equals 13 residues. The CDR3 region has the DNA TGTGCCAGCAGGGGACAGACTGGAAACACCATATATTTT. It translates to CASRGQTGNTIYF.

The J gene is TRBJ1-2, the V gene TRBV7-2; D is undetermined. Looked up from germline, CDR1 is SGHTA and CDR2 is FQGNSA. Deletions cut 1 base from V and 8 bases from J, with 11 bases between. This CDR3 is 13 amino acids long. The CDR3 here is CASSLVDFDGYTF. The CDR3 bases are TGTGCCAGCAGCTTAGTTGACTTCGACGGCTACACCTTC.

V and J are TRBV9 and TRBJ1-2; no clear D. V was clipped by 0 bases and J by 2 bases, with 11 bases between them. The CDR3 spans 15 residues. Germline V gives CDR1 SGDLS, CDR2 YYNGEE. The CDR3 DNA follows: TGTGCCAGCAGCGTAGACTCAGGCCTGAACTATGGCTACACCTTC. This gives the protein CASSVDSGLNYGYTF.